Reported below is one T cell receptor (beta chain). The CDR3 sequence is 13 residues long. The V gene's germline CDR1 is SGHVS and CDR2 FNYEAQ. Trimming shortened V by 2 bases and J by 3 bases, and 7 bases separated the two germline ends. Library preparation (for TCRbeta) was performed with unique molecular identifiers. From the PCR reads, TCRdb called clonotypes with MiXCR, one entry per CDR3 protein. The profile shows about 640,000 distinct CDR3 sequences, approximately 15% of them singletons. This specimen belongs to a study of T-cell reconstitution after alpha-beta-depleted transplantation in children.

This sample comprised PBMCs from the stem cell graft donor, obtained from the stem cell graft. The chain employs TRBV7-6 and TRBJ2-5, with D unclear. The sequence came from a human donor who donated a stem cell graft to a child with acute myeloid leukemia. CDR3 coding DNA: TGTGCCAGCAGCTTAACGGTGAAAGAGACCCAGTACTTC. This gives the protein CASSLTVKETQYF.